Each of the 32 T cell receptor beta chains below was sequenced from the same sample in a study of blood T cell repertoires in COVID-19. Some clones are missing from TCRdb's copy, which holds only in-frame ones; the method was immunoSEQ multiplex PCR. The table includes 40,000 or so clones, 80% to 90% detected once. What was sequenced was peripheral blood. The receptors derive from a man younger than 45 with active or convalescent COVID-19.

This chain connects TRBV4-1 to TRBJ1-1, with D possibly being TRBD1 (5 bases). Trimming cost V 1 base and J 4 bases, with 13 bases left between them. The CDR3 totals 15 residues. The germline CDR1 and CDR2 sequences are MGHRA and YSYEKL. CDR3 amino acids: CASSQVVGRVTEAFF. CDR3 coding DNA: TGCGCCAGCAGCCAAGTCGTGGGGCGCGTCACTGAAGCTTTCTTT.

A single count supports this clone. J is TRBJ1-2 and V is TRBV24-1; weak D call: TRBD1 (6 bases). With 9 bases removed from V and 7 bases from J, the gap between germline ends came to 17 bases. Germline V gene lookup returns CDR1 KGHDR and CDR2 SFDVKD. This CDR3 has 13 residues. The CDR3 is CATSHAGASGYTF. As DNA, the CDR3 is TGTGCCACCTCGCACGCAGGGGCGAGTGGCTACACCTTC.

The chain has TRBV2 and TRBJ1-4; D is perhaps TRBD1 (5 bases). Trimming pared 7 bases from V and 7 bases from J, leaving 16 bases between. The CDR3 has 14 residues. Germline-derived CDR1 and CDR2 are SNHLY and FYNNEI. As DNA, the CDR3 is TGTGCCAGCAAGCAGGGTCGGCCGTCTGAAAAACTGTTTTTT. Translated: CASKQGRPSEKLFF.

V and J are TRBV19 and TRBJ1-2; 11 bases agree with TRBD1. V lost 6 bases to trimming and J lost 7 bases; unmatched junction nucleotides: 16. CDR3 size: 17 residues. Looked up from germline, CDR1 is LNHDA and CDR2 is SQIVND (reference sequence). The DNA for the CDR3 is TGTGCCAGTAGCCGCGACGGACAGGGGGCTTCAAGGAGTGGCTACACCTTC. Translated, it gives CASSRDGQGASRSGYTF.

The chain carries TRBV7-3 and TRBJ2-3; D unclear. Germline CDR1 reads SGHTA; CDR2 reads FQGTGA. CDR3 length: 12 amino acids. V lost 2 bases and J lost 3, with 3 bases in between. The CDR3 sequence: CASSLPTDTQYF. The CDR3 DNA follows: TGTGCCAGCAGCTTACCTACAGATACGCAGTATTTT.

CDR3 coding DNA: TGTGCCAGCAGTGAGTCAGGGGTTCACCAAGAGACCCAGTACTTC. Its protein product is CASSESGVHQETQYF. The V gene is TRBV2, the J gene TRBJ2-5; maybe TRBD1 (6 bases). The germline V and J ends were trimmed by 3 bases and 0 bases, with 11 bases remaining between them. This CDR3 region has 15 residues. Germline CDR1 and CDR2: SNHLY and FYNNEI.

V gene TRBV11-2 combines with J gene TRBJ2-7; a possible D gene is TRBD1 (5 bases). The CDR3 loop spans 15 amino acids. Germline lookup yields CDR1 SGHAT and CDR2 FQNNGV. The V end was cut by 3 bases, the J end by 3 bases, with 15 bases between. The CDR3 region is CASSLTDNRIYEQYF. DNA for the CDR3: TGTGCCAGCAGCTTGACAGATAATCGTATCTACGAGCAGTACTTC.

This chain links TRBV18 with TRBJ2-7; 8 bases fit TRBD2. There are 14 residues in the CDR3. V was pared by 3 bases and J by 2 bases, with 3 bases of the junction left unmatched. Germline V gives CDR1 KGHSH, CDR2 LQKENI. This CDR3 reads CASSPPGLAYEQYF. CDR3 bases: TGTGCCAGCTCACCTCCGGGACTAGCCTACGAGCAGTACTTC.

This clone has just one count. A junction boundary mismatches the germline segment, possibly from a read error. This chain links TRBV11-2 with TRBJ2-7; maybe TRBD2 (6 bases). This CDR3 comprises 15 residues. CDR1 and CDR2 (germline): SGHAT, FQNNGV. The CDR3 is CASSRQPTSSSEQYF. CDR3 in DNA: TGTGCCAGCAGCCGTCAGCCCACTAGCTCCTCCGAGCAGTACTTC.

J is TRBJ2-4 and V is TRBV15, with unresolved D. Germline assignment: CDR1 LNHNV and CDR2 YYDKDF (reference sequence). Trimming removed 0 bases at V and 2 bases at J, with 8 bases between. The CDR3 has 15 residues. The DNA of the CDR3 is TGTGCCACCAGCAGAGATCTCCCTACCAAAAACATTCAGTACTTC. Translated: CATSRDLPTKNIQYF.

The chain recombines TRBV5-4 with TRBJ1-1, with 11 nucleotides matching TRBD1. Germline trimming cut 6 bases from V and 7 bases from J; bases unmatched to any gene: 8. The germline V gene has CDR1 SGHNT and CDR2 YYREEE (reference sequence). The CDR3 spans 14 residues. The CDR3 sequence is CASKDRGRRLEAFF. The CDR3 coding sequence is TGTGCCAGCAAGGACAGGGGGCGGAGGCTTGAAGCTTTCTTT.

The rearrangement joins TRBV2 to TRBJ1-5, with D possibly TRBD1 on 5 matching bases. Germline assignment: CDR1 SNHLY and CDR2 FYNNEI. Trimming stripped 5 bases from V and 5 bases from J, with 13 bases between. CDR3 size: 14 residues. CDR3 sequence reads: CASSRGHTDQPQHF. The CDR3 DNA reads TGTGCCAGCAGTAGAGGACATACAGATCAGCCCCAGCATTTT.

This chain links TRBV3-1 (or the pseudogene TRBV3-2) with TRBJ2-1, with 8 bases matching TRBD1. Trimming at V came to 1 base and at J to 5 bases, leaving 7 bases not matched to a gene. CDR1 is LGHDT and CDR2 is YNNKEL in the germline V gene (reference sequence). This CDR3 has 16 amino acids. For the CDR3, the DNA is TGTGCCAGCAGCCAAGGGTTGGACAGGGAGCACAATGAGCAGTTCTTC. It yields the protein CASSQGLDREHNEQFF.

The chain joins TRBV5-1 to TRBJ1-5, with TRBD1 matching over 8 bases. CDR1 is SGHRS and CDR2 is YFSETQ in the germline V gene. Trimming took 0 bases from V and 5 from J; bases not matched to a gene: 13. The CDR3 runs 18 residues. This CDR3 is CASSLVWTGSSIDQPQHF. CDR3 sequence (DNA): TGCGCCAGCAGCTTGGTGTGGACAGGGAGTTCTATCGATCAGCCCCAGCATTTT.

The V and J genes are TRBV19 and TRBJ2-5, with 10 nucleotides matching TRBD2. Trimming removed 6 bases from V and 7 bases from J; junction bases left unmatched: 11. The CDR3 spans 15 residues. CDR1 and CDR2 (germline): LNHDA, SQIVND (reference sequence). CDR3 nucleotides: TGTGCCAGTAGCCAAGGACTAGCGGCGGAGGGGACCCAGTACTTC. This sequence encodes CASSQGLAAEGTQYF.

This chain links TRBV11-1 with TRBJ2-5, with 9 bases lining up with TRBD2. This CDR3 has 14 amino acids. Trimming at V came to 5 bases and at J to 3 bases, leaving 4 bases not matched to a gene. From germline, CDR1 is SGHAT and CDR2 FQDESV (reference sequence). CDR3 amino acids: CASSQRGVEETQYF. The CDR3 bases are TGTGCCAGCAGCCAGCGGGGGGTAGAAGAGACCCAGTACTTC. Filled out from reference TRBV11-1 and TRBJ2-5, the complete variable domain reads EAEVAQSPRYKITEKSQAVAFWCDPISGHATLYWYRQILGQGPELLVQFQDESVVDDSQLPKDRFSAERLKGVDSTLKIQPAELGDSAMYLCASSQRGVEETQYFGPGTRLLVL.

The rearrangement uses TRBV5-4 and TRBJ2-6; 8 nucleotides agree with TRBD1. Germline V lookup: CDR1 SGHNT, CDR2 YYREEE (reference sequence). This CDR3 region has 17 residues. V dropped 4 bases and J dropped 0; count of bases not matched to a gene: 6. CDR3 DNA sequence: TGTGCCAGCAGCCCGGCCAGGGGGCCCTCTGGGGCCAACGTCCTGACTTTC. This translates into CASSPARGPSGANVLTF.

This clone was observed once. The rearrangement uses TRBV2 and TRBJ2-1; a possible D gene is TRBD2 (5 bases). CDR3 size: 15 residues. The V end lost 5 bases, the J end lost 4 bases, and 15 bases lay between the germline ends. CDR1 is SNHLY, CDR2 FYNNEI, per germline. The CDR3 reads CASSFRAEGYNEQFF. The DNA of the CDR3 is TGTGCCAGCAGTTTCCGGGCCGAGGGATACAATGAGCAGTTCTTC.

The CDR3 region has the DNA TGTGCCAGTAGTATCAGAGGGCCCACTGAAGCTTTCTTT. Translation: CASSIRGPTEAFF. The chain has TRBV19 and TRBJ1-1; D is undetermined. CDR3 size: 13 residues. Trimming removed 3 bases at V and 4 bases at J, with 9 bases between. From germline, CDR1 is LNHDA and CDR2 SQIVND (reference sequence). The whole variable domain, filled in from reference TRBV19 and TRBJ1-1, reads DGGITQSPKYLFRKEGQNVTLSCEQNLNHDAMYWYRQDPGQGLRLIYYSQIVNDFQKGDIAEGYSVSREKKESFPLTVTSAQKNPTAFYLCASSIRGPTEAFFGQGTRLTVV.

This clone was observed once. The chain is built from TRBV19 and TRBJ1-1; TRBD1 is a possible D gene (6 bases). CDR3 size: 15 residues. Trimming took 0 bases from V and 5 from J, leaving 13 bases between them. Germline CDR1 LNHDA, CDR2 SQIVND (reference sequence). The CDR3 reads CASSIEKGVGTEAFF. The CDR3 nucleotides read TGTGCCAGTAGTATAGAAAAGGGGGTAGGAACTGAAGCTTTCTTT.

The genes are TRBV3-1 (or the pseudogene TRBV3-2) and TRBJ2-5, with a weak D call TRBD2 (6 bases). The germline gives CDR1 LGHDT, CDR2 YNNKEL (reference sequence). The CDR3 loop spans 12 amino acids. Trimming shortened V by 4 bases and J by 3 bases, and 6 bases separated the two germline ends. The CDR3 region is CASSRLEETQYF. The CDR3 DNA sequence: TGTGCCAGCAGCCGACTAGAAGAGACCCAGTACTTC.

In nucleotides, the CDR3 is TGTGCCAGCAGCGTGGGACTAGCGGGAGCCAATGAGCAGTTCTTC. Protein product: CASSVGLAGANEQFF. This chain connects TRBV5-8 to TRBJ2-1; 14 nucleotides align to TRBD2. This CDR3 region has 15 residues. V lost 4 bases and J lost 6; bases outside the gene matches: 3. The V gene's germline CDR1 is SGHTS and CDR2 YDEGEE.

The chain is built from TRBV10-2 and TRBJ1-5, with 9 bases fitting TRBD1. This CDR3 comprises 14 residues. Germline V CDR1 and CDR2: WSHSY, SAAADI. The V gene end was trimmed by 5 bases and the J gene end by 6 bases; junction bases not matched to a gene: 5. This CDR3 is CASSRQGGIQPQHF. The CDR3 region has the DNA TGCGCCAGCAGTCGACAGGGGGGCATTCAGCCCCAGCATTTT.

The chain links TRBV9 to TRBJ1-2; D is possibly TRBD1 (5 bases). This CDR3 has 13 residues. The V end was cut by 3 bases, the J end by 4 bases, with 10 bases between. Germline V gene sequence: CDR1 SGDLS, CDR2 YYNGEE. The CDR3 loop is CASSDGQGYGYTF. CDR3 nucleotide sequence: TGTGCCAGCAGCGACGGGCAGGGCTATGGCTACACCTTC.

The rearrangement uses TRBV6-5 and TRBJ1-2; 7 bases fit TRBD1. This CDR3 region has 14 residues. Trimming removed 8 bases from V and 4 bases from J; junction bases left unmatched: 10. The germline V gene has CDR1 MNHEY and CDR2 SVGAGI. CDR3 in DNA: TGTGCCAGCGCCAGAGACAGGGACCTCTATGGCTACACCTTC. Residues: CASARDRDLYGYTF.

The rearrangement links TRBV19 to TRBJ1-1, with D perhaps matching TRBD1 (6 bases). Trimming removed 7 bases from V and 0 bases from J, with 12 bases in between. The CDR3 has 14 residues. The germline CDR1 and CDR2 sequences are LNHDA and SQIVND (reference sequence). CDR3: CASTRQVMNTEAFF. The CDR3 DNA sequence: TGTGCCAGTACCCGACAGGTCATGAACACTGAAGCTTTCTTT.

The rearrangement links TRBV18 to TRBJ1-1; 9 nucleotides agree with TRBD1. V lost 8 bases and J lost 4; bases outside the gene matches: 5. CDR1 and CDR2 from the germline V gene are KGHSH and LQKENI. The CDR3 spans 13 residues. The CDR3 loop reads CASQQGASTEAFF. CDR3 in DNA: TGTGCCAGCCAACAGGGGGCGAGCACTGAAGCTTTCTTT.

The chain links TRBV9 to TRBJ2-1; maybe TRBD1 (6 bases). Trimming stripped 0 bases from V and 9 bases from J, with 19 bases between. The CDR3 runs 16 residues. CDR1 is SGDLS and CDR2 is YYNGEE in the germline V gene. The CDR3 reads CASSVVGRPGDGEQFF. The CDR3 DNA sequence: TGTGCCAGCAGCGTAGTTGGTAGACCAGGGGATGGTGAGCAGTTCTTC.

The chain joins TRBV27 to TRBJ1-5, with 8 nucleotides matching TRBD1. Losses at the gene ends were 7 bases for V and 1 base for J; bases not matched to a gene: 3. CDR1 MNHEY and CDR2 SMNVEV come from the germline V gene (reference sequence). The CDR3 is 14 residues long. As DNA, the CDR3 is TGTGCCAGCAAAAGACAGGGGAGCAATCAGCCCCAGCATTTT. It encodes CASKRQGSNQPQHF.

CDR3 coding DNA: TGTGCCAGTAGTATAAGCGTGATGAGCTCCTACAATGAGCAGTTCTTC. The encoded protein is CASSISVMSSYNEQFF. The chain recombines TRBV19 with TRBJ2-1; no definite D call. V lost 2 bases and J 0 bases, leaving 11 bases between the germline ends. Germline V gene data show CDR1 as LNHDA and CDR2 as SQIVND (reference sequence). CDR3 length equals 16 residues. Full variable domain (rest looked up from reference TRBV19 and TRBJ2-1): DGGITQSPKYLFRKEGQNVTLSCEQNLNHDAMYWYRQDPGQGLRLIYYSQIVNDFQKGDIAEGYSVSREKKESFPLTVTSAQKNPTAFYLCASSISVMSSYNEQFFGPGTRLTVL.

The chain recombines TRBV29-1 with TRBJ1-1; D unresolved. Germline V lookup: CDR1 SQVTM, CDR2 ANQGSEA. There are 13 residues in the CDR3. V lost 2 bases and J 1 base, leaving 8 bases between the germline ends. In DNA form, the CDR3 reads TGCAGCGTTGAATCCGGGAGGAACACTGAAGCTTTCTTT. Translated: CSVESGRNTEAFF.

V and J are TRBV7-9 and TRBJ2-7; D is possibly TRBD1 (6 bases). This CDR3 region has 14 residues. Germline CDR1 SEHNR, CDR2 FQNEAQ (reference sequence). V gave up 5 bases and J gave up 6 bases, with 17 bases separating them. CDR3 protein: CASSANTGPGEQYV. As DNA, the CDR3 is TGTGCCAGCAGCGCGAACACAGGGCCAGGCGAGCAGTACGTC.